A selection of T cell receptor beta chains follows, all from one sample in a study of T-cell memory formation after mild COVID-19. TCRdb processed the 5' RACE reads anew with MiXCR; each CDR3 protein has one entry. The sample shows some 600,000 distinct CDR3 sequences, roughly 17% of them seen only once. The specimen was PBMCs or a T cell subset sorted from them (not recorded which). These receptors were collected from an adult woman who had mild COVID-19 (a few samples of this study predate the infection). Cell type and time point are not known. Both conserved end residues are trimmed from each CDR3. Fields, in order: J gene, V gene, CDR3 protein.

TRBJ1-1 TRBV20-1 SAAGAEAF
TRBJ2-3 TRBV7-3 ASSLGLVGTDTQY
TRBJ1-6 TRBV19 ASSGGTFSSYNSPLH
TRBJ1-4 TRBV7-9 ASSLGTVNEKLF
TRBJ2-3 TRBV27 ASSLLAGGVTDTQY
TRBJ2-1 TRBV7-3 ASSLMAGSSYNEQF
TRBJ2-3 TRBV7-2 ASSLESSGISTDTQY
TRBJ2-7 TRBV7-2 ASSLGLGGGDRPEQY
TRBJ2-1 TRBV7-2 ASSSPGVRAREQF
TRBJ2-5 TRBV7-9 ASSLRGGRQTQY
TRBJ2-2 TRBV7-8 AISVSGRRTGELF
TRBJ1-1 TRBV20-1 SARIRQGLLAF
TRBJ2-1 TRBV5-1 ASSFVPGVRGDIEQF
TRBJ2-3 TRBV9 ASSVGTGHSSTDTQY
TRBJ1-2 TRBV5-1 ASSWGQTSEGYT
TRBJ1-2 TRBV7-9 ASSLDELLSSYGYT
TRBJ2-2 TRBV20-1 SASPLGAGVTGELF
TRBJ1-2 TRBV7-9 ASFGSMAVEANYGYT
TRBJ2-7 TRBV4-2 ASSPRRDRAMGQY
TRBJ2-5 TRBV7-9 ASSLGGTGPNQETQY
TRBJ2-1 TRBV4-3 ASSQDLVSSYYNEQF
TRBJ1-5 TRBV27 ASSFKDDQPQH
TRBJ2-6 TRBV27 ASSLSKSSGANVLT
TRBJ2-3 TRBV7-8 ASRYSGSGTDTQY
TRBJ2-3 TRBV24-1 ATSDLPGQGTDTQY
TRBJ2-3 TRBV4-1 ASSQGEAGGSDTQY
TRBJ1-1 TRBV10-3 AIRTSGEYTEAF
TRBJ2-1 TRBV4-1 ASSQDRIAGNEQF
TRBJ2-4 TRBV29-1 SASGSGAKNIQY
TRBJ2-1 TRBV7-3 ASSLTWEKSREQF
TRBJ2-3 TRBV12-3/TRBV12-4 ASSIAGTLTDTQY
TRBJ1-5 TRBV6-5 ASRRTEFNQPQH
TRBJ2-1 TRBV5-6 ASSFTWSSYNEQF
TRBJ2-7 TRBV27 ASSPRRGRRYEQY
TRBJ2-7 TRBV7-9 ASSLNTYEQY
TRBJ2-7 TRBV7-9 ASSLIDIAYEQY
TRBJ2-1 TRBV19 ASGQVVANNEQF
TRBJ1-2 TRBV30 AWKLEGYGYT
TRBJ1-2 TRBV5-1 ASSLRQDPSYGYT
TRBJ2-2 TRBV7-2 ASSFWTDGGELF
TRBJ1-2 TRBV29-1 SVAPSVNYGYT
TRBJ2-5 TRBV5-6 ASSAPGRQETQY
TRBJ1-3 TRBV12-3/TRBV12-4 ASRPAGSGNTIY
TRBJ2-1 TRBV24-1 ATSDPLAGTDEQF
TRBJ2-7 TRBV6-2/TRBV6-3 ASTEDWVYEQY
TRBJ1-1 TRBV7-9 ASSLAPAEAF
TRBJ1-3 TRBV15 ATSIGGTTGNTIY
TRBJ2-1 TRBV29-1 SVAQGWDEQF
TRBJ2-7 TRBV6-6 ASSYRRDKSYEQY
TRBJ2-1 TRBV7-9 ASSSAHSSYNEQF